A single sample gave rise to the 15 T cell receptor beta chains below, sequenced in a study of blood T cell repertoires in COVID-19. Only in-frame clones appear in the TCRdb table, and some are missing; sequencing was by immunoSEQ multiplex PCR. This table has approximately 90,000 clones, around 85% appearing once. The sequenced sample was peripheral blood. The source of these receptors is a man aged 45-60 years with acute or convalescent COVID-19.

The genes are TRBV7-3 and TRBJ1-4, with D unresolved. V was cut by 4 bases and J by 6 bases, with 12 bases left in between. The CDR3 spans 14 residues. Germline loops: CDR1 SGHTA, CDR2 FQGTGA. Written as DNA, the CDR3 is TGTGCCAGCAGCTCTATAGTTCTTGATGAAAAACTGTTTTTT. It yields the protein CASSSIVLDEKLFF.

The rearrangement uses TRBV4-3 and TRBJ2-4; tentatively, D is TRBD2 (5 bases). The CDR3 is 15 residues long. The V end lost 0 bases, the J end lost 8 bases, and 14 bases lay between the germline ends. Per the germline V gene, CDR1 is LGHNA and CDR2 is YSLEER. As DNA, the CDR3 is TGCGCCAGCAGCCAAGATAGGACGGGGTTTGACATTCAGTACTTC. Protein: CASSQDRTGFDIQYF.

CDR3 sequence: CASSRDAGGYGYTF. CDR3 coding DNA: TGTGCCAGCAGTAGGGACGCCGGGGGCTATGGCTACACCTTC. This sequence joins TRBV28 and TRBJ1-2; tentatively, D is TRBD1 (5 bases). Germline V CDR1 and CDR2: MDHEN, SYDVKM. This CDR3 has 14 amino acids. Trimming cost V 5 bases and J 4 bases, with 14 bases left between them.

The chain combines TRBV18 with TRBJ2-2; TRBD1 aligns across 9 bases. Germline CDR1 reads KGHSH; CDR2 reads LQKENI. The length of the CDR3 is 14 residues. With V trimmed by 3 bases and J by 4 bases, 0 bases remained unmatched. Written as DNA, the CDR3 is TGTGCCAGCTCACCGGACAGGGGCACCGGGGAGCTGTTTTTT. The encoded protein is CASSPDRGTGELFF.

The chain employs TRBV20-1 and TRBJ2-7, with TRBD2 matching 8 bases. The germline CDR1 and CDR2 sequences are DFQATT and SNEGSKA (reference sequence). V was clipped by 3 bases and J by 6 bases; unmatched bases: 10. The CDR3 contains 14 residues. In DNA, the CDR3 is TGCAGTGCTAGTTTGGGACTAGGGTCGGGCGAGCAGTACTTC. Encoded protein: CSASLGLGSGEQYF.

This rearrangement joins TRBV9 to TRBJ1-1, with TRBD1 as a possible D gene (6 bases). Deletions cut 4 bases from V and 0 bases from J, with 7 bases between. CDR3 size: 13 residues. CDR1 is SGDLS and CDR2 is YYNGEE in the germline V gene. The CDR3 DNA follows: TGTGCCAGCAGCCGGGACATGAACACTGAAGCTTTCTTT. Residues: CASSRDMNTEAFF.

The chain couples TRBV19 to TRBJ2-1, with 11 bases that match TRBD2. From germline, CDR1 is LNHDA and CDR2 SQIVND (reference sequence). With V trimmed by 3 bases and J by 7 bases, 11 bases remained unmatched. The CDR3 has 17 residues. CDR3 protein: CASSIQSSGGAWNEQFF. Written as DNA, the CDR3 is TGTGCCAGTAGTATTCAAAGTAGCGGGGGGGCCTGGAATGAGCAGTTCTTC.

The chain carries TRBV7-2 and TRBJ2-1; 14 positions agree with TRBD2. The germline gives CDR1 SGHTA, CDR2 FQGNSA. This CDR3 spans 15 amino acids. J gave up 4 bases and V 11 bases, and 7 bases lay outside the gene matches. The CDR3 coding sequence is TGTGCCGGCTCCGGGACTAGCGGGGGTTACAATGAGCAGTTCTTC. Its protein is CAGSGTSGGYNEQFF.

The chain combines TRBV7-2 with TRBJ1-5; D is undetermined. The length of the CDR3 is 15 residues. CDR1 SGHTA and CDR2 FQGNSA come from the germline V gene. The V and J ends lost 5 bases and 1 base respectively, with 12 bases between them. CDR3 amino acids: CASSERIGSNQPQHF. The DNA of the CDR3 is TGTGCCAGCAGCGAAAGGATCGGGAGCAATCAGCCCCAGCATTTT.

CDR3 coding DNA: TGTGCCAGCAGTGGACGCAGGTGGGGCCAGCAGTTCTTC. Translating it yields CASSGRRWGQQFF. This rearrangement joins TRBV27 to TRBJ2-1, with a tentative D call TRBD1 (5 bases). Trimming took 5 bases from V and 11 from J, leaving 16 bases between them. The CDR3 is 13 amino acids. Germline CDR1 MNHEY, CDR2 SMNVEV (reference sequence).

The rearrangement uses TRBV4-3 and TRBJ1-5, with TRBD1 as a possible D gene (5 bases). Germline V gene lookup returns CDR1 LGHNA and CDR2 YSLEER. This CDR3 is 14 amino acids long. Trimming pared 0 bases from V and 7 bases from J, leaving 10 bases between. This CDR3 is CASSQDSKGQPQHF. CDR3 DNA: TGCGCCAGCAGCCAAGATTCCAAGGGGCAGCCCCAGCATTTT.

The chain employs TRBV10-2 and TRBJ2-2, with 12 positions matching TRBD2. V trimming: 6 bases; J trimming: 5 bases; junction bases outside the gene matches: 4. The germline V gene has CDR1 WSHSY and CDR2 SAAADI. This CDR3 contains 15 residues. CDR3 region: CASRTSGGGTGELFF. In DNA form, the CDR3 reads TGCGCCAGCAGGACTAGCGGGGGAGGAACCGGGGAGCTGTTTTTT.

The chain joins TRBV19 to TRBJ2-4, with TRBD2 identical over 15 bases. The V segment lost 7 bases and the J segment 1 base; nucleotides outside the gene matches: 11. The CDR3 loop spans 19 amino acids. The germline V gene encodes CDR1 LNHDA and CDR2 SQIVND (reference sequence). CDR3 sequence (DNA): TGTGCCAGTATCAGAACTGGGACTAGCGGGAGGTGGGCCAAAAACATTCAGTACTTC. This codes for CASIRTGTSGRWAKNIQYF.

The chain is built from TRBV7-2 and TRBJ1-4; 9 positions match TRBD1. The V gene end was trimmed by 1 base and the J gene end by 4 bases; junction bases not matched to a gene: 1. CDR1 is SGHTA and CDR2 is FQGNSA in the germline V gene. The CDR3 contains 15 residues. Here the CDR3 DNA reads TGTGCCAGCAGCTTAGGACAGGGGGTTAATGAAAAACTGTTTTTT. Encoded protein: CASSLGQGVNEKLFF. Filled out from reference TRBV7-2 and TRBJ1-4, the complete variable domain reads GAGVSQSPSNKVTEKGKDVELRCDPISGHTALYWYRQSLGQGLEFLIYFQGNSAPDKSGLPSDRFSAERTGGSVSTLTIQRTQQEDSAVYLCASSLGQGVNEKLFFGSGTQLSVL.

The sample holds one count of this clone. The chain combines TRBV7-9 with TRBJ2-1, with 14 bases identical to TRBD2. Germline assignment: CDR1 SEHNR and CDR2 FQNEAQ (reference sequence). CDR3 length: 19 residues. The V segment lost 6 bases and the J segment 8 bases; nucleotides outside the gene matches: 18. This chain's CDR3 is CASRKNNLRGLAGGDEQFF. CDR3 DNA: TGTGCCAGCAGGAAGAACAACCTCAGAGGACTAGCGGGAGGTGATGAGCAGTTCTTC.